A selection of T cell receptor beta chains follows, all from one sample in a study of preoperative IRX-2 immunotherapy in early breast cancer. This table comes from immunoSEQ multiplex PCR, and its TCRdb copy is limited to in-frame clones, with some not included. Altogether about 98,000 clones are present, 86% being singletons, with the ten largest covering roughly 1.9%. The sample consisted of tumor tissue, taken after IRX-2 immunotherapy. The receptors derive from a human donor with breast cancer. Both conserved end residues are trimmed from each CDR3. Only some rows state a clone size, as once, few, many or a class for expanded clones.

abundance	j_gene	v_gene	CDR3aa
NA	TRBJ1-1	TRBV6-8	ASTRGQGTEAF
NA	TRBJ2-1	TRBV15	ATSSPLAGYNEQF
NA	TRBJ2-1	TRBV29-1	SGGQDRYNEQF
once	TRBJ2-1	TRBV6-1	ASSEVGLPNEQF
NA	TRBJ2-3	TRBV22-1	ATASRTGPTDTQY
NA	TRBJ1-2	TRBV19	GLYGGLRYGYT
NA	TRBJ1-5	TRBV28	ASIGQGNQPQH
NA	TRBJ1-5	TRBV6-8	ASAGTAARPQH
NA	TRBJ2-1	TRBV30	AWTPGGDEQF
NA	TRBJ1-4	TRBV19	ASSNMVGKLF
NA	TRBJ1-2	TRBV30	ARVYGSSGYT
NA	TRBJ2-5	TRBV11-3	ASSPRGVQETQY
NA	TRBJ2-7	TRBV6-4	ASSLGRGVLLTYEQY
NA	TRBJ1-2	TRBV6-8	ASSEEATNYGYT
NA	TRBJ2-7	TRBV28	ASTDSDYEQY
NA	TRBJ1-1	TRBV28	ASRPAGGFPGPFEAF
NA	TRBJ2-2	TRBV12-5	ASGFPPGELF
NA	TRBJ2-6	TRBV11-3	ASSLTGGSGANVLT
NA	TRBJ1-2	TRBV19	ASSIGQGNYGYT
once	TRBJ1-2	TRBV11-3	ASSLGAAFGGYT
NA	TRBJ1-1	TRBV6-8	ASRRTGFKMNTEAF
many	TRBJ2-7	TRBV5-1	ASSPRGTATYEQY
few	TRBJ1-5	TRBV19	ASSRIGDSGQPQH
NA	TRBJ2-2	TRBV5-1	ASSLDRGNTGELF
NA	TRBJ1-3	TRBV14	ASRQQVGNTIY
NA	TRBJ1-5	TRBV28	ASSFNRVGQPQH
NA	TRBJ2-5	TRBV6-9	ASSYLRGSGRIGETQY
NA	TRBJ2-1	TRBV6-8	ASSYGWPGGQF
NA	TRBJ1-2	TRBV15	ATSRGFALNYGYT
once	TRBJ1-4	TRBV6-8	ASSSRRATHEKLF
NA	TRBJ2-1	TRBV27	ASSGPNGDEQF
NA	TRBJ1-1	TRBV5-1	ASSSDRLNTEAF
NA	TRBJ2-7	TRBV27	ASSSPGLQAYEQY